The subject of this entry is one T cell receptor (beta chain). The sample originates from a study of blood T cell repertoires in COVID-19. As for the study in general: Specimens from acute and convalescent COVID-19 originated in the United States, Italy and Spain.

The CDR3 runs 16 residues. The trim removed 1 base at V and 0 bases at J, leaving 5 bases unmatched. Germline values: CDR1 MGHRA, CDR2 YSYEKL. Using immunoSEQ multiplex PCR, the repertoire was profiled, and TCRdb retains in-frame clones only, with some absent. The table shows under 350,000 clones, with under 95% occurring only once. Sequencing was carried out using PBMCs or T cells enriched from blood (not recorded which). The clonotype was recovered from a man in his sixties who had recovered from COVID-19. J is TRBJ1-2 and V is TRBV4-1; TRBD1 matches 7 bases. The CDR3 is CASSQVGTATNYGYTF. Written as DNA, the CDR3 is TGCGCCAGCAGCCAAGTGGGGACAGCTACTAACTATGGCTACACCTTC.